These 2 T cell receptor beta chains were all obtained from the same sample, sequenced in a study of cytomegalovirus exposure and HLA in healthy donors. Repertoires were generated with immunoSEQ multiplex PCR, while TCRdb's copy carries only in-frame clones and drops some. The sample holds 150,000 to 200,000 clones, roughly nine tenths seen once. Specimen: PBMCs. These receptors were taken from a woman aged 25 to 39 in good health and CMV-seronegative.

J is TRBJ1-5 and V is TRBV18; 7 nucleotides line up with TRBD1. This CDR3 is built from 15 residues. Germline V gene sequence: CDR1 KGHSH, CDR2 LQKENI. The V segment lost 1 base and the J segment 6 bases; nucleotides outside the gene matches: 6. CDR3 sequence (DNA): TGTGCCAGCTCACCACTGACAGGGCAAGGTCAGCCCCAGCATTTT. Protein sequence: CASSPLTGQGQPQHF. Complete variable domain (other parts from reference TRBV18 and TRBJ1-5): NAGVMQNPRHLVRRRGQEARLRCSPMKGHSHVYWYRQLPEEGLKFMVYLQKENIIDESGMPKERFSAEFPKEGPSILRIQQVVRGDSAAYFCASSPLTGQGQPQHFGDGTRLSIL.

The chain couples TRBV28 to TRBJ1-3; D perhaps matches TRBD1 (6 bases). The CDR3 contains 14 residues. Looked up from germline, CDR1 is MDHEN and CDR2 is SYDVKM. V lost 5 bases, J lost 8 bases, and 16 bases lay in between. CDR3 in DNA: TGTGCCAGCAGTAGTGGACAGTCGGCTTACACCATATATTTT. The encoded protein is CASSSGQSAYTIYF.